This T cell receptor beta chain stems from a study of blood T cell repertoires in COVID-19. For the study at large: COVID-19 samples, acute and convalescent, were from the United States, Italy and Spain.

TCRdb's table, derived via immunoSEQ multiplex PCR, lists solely in-frame clones and lacks some. The sample has tens of thousands of clones; 65% to 90% are singletons. The receptor's source is a human donor in a cohort sampled during active COVID-19. The sequenced sample consisted of peripheral blood.

The CDR3 protein is CASSAQDRPTYF. In nucleotides, the CDR3 is TGTGCCAGCTCAGCACAGGACAGGCCGACATATTTT. The rearrangement links TRBV18 to TRBJ1-3, with 7 positions matching TRBD1. J was trimmed by 15 bases and V by 5 bases; bases with no gene match: 10. The germline V gene has CDR1 KGHSH and CDR2 LQKENI. CDR3 length: 12 amino acids.